A selection of T cell receptor beta chains follows, all from one sample in a study of graft-versus-host responses after intestinal transplantation. Here immunoSEQ multiplex PCR was the method, and the copy in TCRdb shows in-frame clones only, minus some. The repertoire holds roughly 7,400 clones, with over 55% as singletons. The sequencing used ileum tissue, collected around 240 days after intestinal transplantation. These receptors originate from a human patient who received an intestinal transplant, so some T cells may come from the graft donor. CDR3s include the opening cysteine and the closing phenylalanine or tryptophan. A D gene is named only where the DNA matches it firmly. Expanded clones are given a class, and other clones once, few, many or no size at all.

clone size,J gene,D gene,V gene,CDR3 DNA,CDR3 protein
NA,TRBJ2-1,TRBD1,TRBV30,TGTGCCTGGAGTGTAGATGGGACAGGGTTCAATGAGCAGTTCTTC,CAWSVDGTGFNEQFF
NA,TRBJ2-7,TRBD2,TRBV19,TGTGCCAGTAGTACCTCCCGGACTAGCGGGAGCGAGCAGTACTTC,CASSTSRTSGSEQYF
once,TRBJ1-5,TRBD1,TRBV7-6,TGTGCCAGCAGCTGGGACAGGGACCAGCCCCAGCATTTT,CASSWDRDQPQHF
NA,TRBJ2-2,TRBD2,TRBV6-1,TGTGCCAGCAGTGAAGCTAGCGGGAGCACCGGGGAGCTGTTTTTT,CASSEASGSTGELFF
NA,TRBJ1-2,TRBD1,TRBV6-5,TGTGCCAGCAGCAACAGGGGCCAGGATCCCTATGGCTACACCTTC,CASSNRGQDPYGYTF
NA,TRBJ1-1,NA,TRBV6-5,TGTGCCAGCAGTCAGGGTTGGGAAGCTTTCTTT,CASSQGWEAFF
NA,TRBJ1-5,NA,TRBV4-1,TGCGCCAGCAGTGCGTACAGGGTTGATCAGCCCCAGCATTTT,CASSAYRVDQPQHF
large,TRBJ1-5,NA,TRBV19,TGTGCCAGTAGTACCCCGGACCGCGGACTCAATCAGCCCCAGCATTTT,CASSTPDRGLNQPQHF
few,TRBJ1-2,NA,TRBV6-1,TGTGCCAGTATGAAGCCACCCAACTATGGCTACACCTTC,CASMKPPNYGYTF
NA,TRBJ1-2,TRBD1,TRBV5-5,TGTGCCAGCAGCGCCTGGACAGGGAGTGGAAACACCTTC,CASSAWTGSGNTF
once,TRBJ1-2,NA,TRBV10-2,TGCGCCAGCACCCCCTTAGGTGGGCAATCCTATGGCTACACCTTC,CASTPLGGQSYGYTF
few,TRBJ1-3,NA,TRBV16,TGTGCCAGCAGCCAATTAGCCTCGACTGGAAACACCATATATTTT,CASSQLASTGNTIYF
medium-sized,TRBJ2-2,TRBD2,TRBV19,TGTGCCAGTAGGGCCGAGCGGGGGTCCGGGGAGCTGTTTTTT,CASRAERGSGELFF